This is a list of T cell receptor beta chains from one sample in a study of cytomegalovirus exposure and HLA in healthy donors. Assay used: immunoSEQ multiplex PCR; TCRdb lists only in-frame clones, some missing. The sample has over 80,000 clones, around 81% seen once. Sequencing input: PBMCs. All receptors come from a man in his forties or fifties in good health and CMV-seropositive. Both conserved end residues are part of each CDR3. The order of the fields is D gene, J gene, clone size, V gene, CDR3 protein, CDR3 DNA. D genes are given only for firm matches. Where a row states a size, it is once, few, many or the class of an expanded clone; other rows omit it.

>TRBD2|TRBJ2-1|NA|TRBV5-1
CASSFGGSGNEQFF
TGCGCCAGCAGCTTCGGGGGGAGCGGCAATGAGCAGTTCTTC
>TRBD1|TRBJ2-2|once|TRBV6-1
CASSERAGGPGELFF
TGTGCCAGCAGTGAAAGGGCAGGGGGACCCGGGGAGCTGTTTTTT
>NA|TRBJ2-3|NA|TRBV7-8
CASSLGTTGTDTQYF
TGTGCCAGCAGCTTAGGAACGACAGGGACTGATACGCAGTATTTT
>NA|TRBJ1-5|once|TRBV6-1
CASSEQTGGQPQHF
TGTGCCAGCAGTGAACAGACAGGCGGTCAGCCCCAGCATTTT
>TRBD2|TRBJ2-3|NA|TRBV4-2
CASSQLAGAYHTQYF
TGTGCCAGCAGCCAACTAGCGGGGGCGTATCATACGCAGTATTTT
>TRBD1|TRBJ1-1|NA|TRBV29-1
CSGDRTGGNTEAFF
TGCAGCGGTGATCGGACAGGCGGGAACACTGAAGCTTTCTTT
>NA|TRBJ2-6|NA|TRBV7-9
CASSSNSHHSGANVLTF
TGTGCCAGCAGCTCGAACAGCCACCACTCTGGGGCCAACGTCCTGACTTTC
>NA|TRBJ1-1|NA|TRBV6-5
CASSYLGDNTEAFF
TGTGCCAGCAGTTACCTAGGTGATAACACTGAAGCTTTCTTT
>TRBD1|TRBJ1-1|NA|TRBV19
CASSISVTGDTEAFF
TGTGCCAGTAGTATAAGCGTGACAGGGGACACTGAAGCTTTCTTT
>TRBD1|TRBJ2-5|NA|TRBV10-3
CAISKGQGGSQETQYF
TGTGCCATCAGTAAAGGACAGGGGGGATCCCAAGAGACCCAGTACTTC
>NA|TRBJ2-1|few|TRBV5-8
CASSLTGGDNEQFF
TGTGCCAGCAGCTTGACAGGGGGGGACAATGAGCAGTTCTTC
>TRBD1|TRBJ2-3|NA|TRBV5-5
CASRWTGGTDTQYF
TGTGCCAGCAGGTGGACAGGGGGAACAGATACGCAGTATTTT
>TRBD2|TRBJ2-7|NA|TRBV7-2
CASSLLAGDLGEQYF
TGTGCCAGCAGCTTGCTAGCGGGAGATCTCGGCGAGCAGTACTTC
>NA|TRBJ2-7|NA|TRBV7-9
CASHSGLAYEQYF
TGTGCCAGCCACAGTGGTCTAGCGTACGAGCAGTACTTC
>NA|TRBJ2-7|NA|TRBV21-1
CARVGGGPYEQYF
TGTGCCAGGGTGGGCGGGGGGCCCTACGAGCAGTACTTC
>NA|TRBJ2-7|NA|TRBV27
CASSLAAGKVYEQYF
TGTGCCAGCAGTTTGGCGGCAGGGAAGGTCTACGAGCAGTACTTC
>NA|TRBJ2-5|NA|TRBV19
CASSTRPGTQYF
TGTGCCAGTAGTACCCGCCCCGGGACCCAGTACTTC
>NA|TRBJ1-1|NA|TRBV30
CAVQGWSTEAFF
TGTGCCGTTCAGGGGTGGAGCACTGAAGCTTTCTTT
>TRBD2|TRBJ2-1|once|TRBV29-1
CSVEGTSGHVDEQFF
TGCAGCGTTGAAGGGACTAGCGGGCATGTCGATGAGCAGTTCTTC
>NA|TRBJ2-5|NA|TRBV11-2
CASSSLLRYQETQYF
TGTGCCAGCAGCTCATTACTCCGGTACCAAGAGACCCAGTACTTC
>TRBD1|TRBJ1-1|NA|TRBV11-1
CASSSAPTGGESEAFF
TGTGCCAGCAGCTCCGCCCCGACAGGGGGCGAGTCTGAAGCTTTCTTT
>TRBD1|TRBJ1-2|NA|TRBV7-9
CASSFGQGAKGGYTF
TGTGCCAGCAGCTTCGGACAGGGGGCTAAGGGGGGCTACACCTTC
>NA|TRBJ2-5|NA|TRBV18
CASSPPDLEETQYF
TGTGCCAGCTCACCCCCGGACTTGGAAGAGACCCAGTACTTC
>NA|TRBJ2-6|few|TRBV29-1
CSVGQANSGANVLTF
TGCAGCGTTGGACAGGCGAACTCTGGGGCCAACGTCCTGACTTTC
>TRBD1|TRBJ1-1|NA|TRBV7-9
CASSIHRGLRDTEAFF
TGTGCCAGCAGCATCCACAGGGGGCTTAGGGACACTGAAGCTTTCTTT
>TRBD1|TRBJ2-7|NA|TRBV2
CASSYRGNEQYF
TGTGCCAGCTCATACAGGGGTAACGAGCAGTACTTC
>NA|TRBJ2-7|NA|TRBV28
CASSLSNSRYEQYF
TGTGCCAGCAGTTTAAGTAACAGTCGATACGAGCAGTACTTC
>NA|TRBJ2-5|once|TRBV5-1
CASSLGRETQYF
TGCGCCAGCAGCTTGGGGAGGGAGACCCAGTACTTC
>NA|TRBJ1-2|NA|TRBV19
CASSDRNFYGYTF
TGTGCCAGTAGCGACAGAAACTTCTATGGCTACACCTTC
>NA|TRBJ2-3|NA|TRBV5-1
CASSLELVPSTDTQYF
TGCGCCAGCAGCTTGGAACTAGTTCCTAGCACAGATACGCAGTATTTT
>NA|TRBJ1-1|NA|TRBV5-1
CASSLGGGGDTEAFF
TGCGCCAGCAGCTTGGGGGGAGGGGGGGACACTGAAGCTTTCTTT
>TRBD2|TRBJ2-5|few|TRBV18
CASSPPGRLAGGRYQETQYF
TGTGCCAGCTCACCACCGGGTCGATTAGCGGGGGGCCGGTACCAAGAGACCCAGTACTTC
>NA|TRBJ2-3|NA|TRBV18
CASSSGTDTQYF
TGTGCCAGCTCCTCCGGGACAGATACGCAGTATTTT
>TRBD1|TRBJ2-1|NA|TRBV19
CASSPDRGQDNEQFF
TGTGCCAGTAGTCCGGACAGGGGGCAGGACAATGAGCAGTTCTTC
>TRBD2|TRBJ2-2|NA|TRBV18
CASSLRTSGSSEDTGELFF
TGTGCCAGCTCACTTAGGACTAGCGGGAGTAGCGAAGACACCGGGGAGCTGTTTTTT
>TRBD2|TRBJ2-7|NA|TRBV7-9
CSSSLRLAATYEQYF
TGTTCCAGCAGCTTGAGACTAGCCGCTACCTACGAGCAGTACTTC
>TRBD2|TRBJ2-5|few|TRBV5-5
CASSLPGTSGGPGYETQYF
TGTGCCAGCAGCTTACCCGGGACTAGCGGGGGGCCGGGGTACGAGACCCAGTACTTC
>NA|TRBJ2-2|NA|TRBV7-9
CASSLSRVAGELFF
TGTGCCAGCAGCTTATCCCGAGTAGCCGGGGAGCTGTTTTTT
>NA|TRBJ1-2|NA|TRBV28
CASSLNLGEATF
TGTGCCAGCAGTTTAAATTTAGGGGAGGCCACCTTC